One sample yielded the 3 T cell receptor beta chains listed below, sequenced in a study of tumor-infiltrating lymphocytes in primary liver carcinoma. cDNA specific to TCR beta was made from around 450 ng of total RNA, with a constant-region primer employed for priming. What produced the TCR beta libraries was three nested multiplex PCR rounds using slightly modified ARM-PCR. For around 9 cycles apiece, the opening two PCR rounds ran with TRBV1-TRBV30 forward primers and a C-beta reverse primer. TCRdb fed the multiplex PCR reads into MiXCR, producing one record per CDR3 protein. The sample shows 330,000 or so distinct CDR3 sequences, about 65% of them seen only once. The study extracted blood RNA from unsorted whole blood and also extracted germline DNA. Sequencing was carried out using peripheral blood. All receptors derive from a middle-aged man with primary liver carcinoma and hepatitis B virus infection.

The V and J genes are TRBV6-2 or TRBV6-3 and TRBJ1-2; TRBD1 might be the D (5 bases). This CDR3 is built from 11 residues. V was cut by 5 bases and J by 11 bases, with 12 bases left in between. Per the germline V gene, CDR1 is MNHEY and CDR2 is SVGEGT. CDR3 region: CASSKMGGYTF. In DNA form, the CDR3 reads TGTGCCAGCAGTAAAATGGGGGGATACACCTTC.

In the case of this clonotype: Just one base apart from a much larger clone, this may be a read error. The chain couples TRBV6-2 or TRBV6-3 to TRBJ2-3; D gene uncertain. CDR3 length: 13 residues. With 10 bases removed from V and 0 bases from J, the gap between germline ends came to 11 bases. Germline loops: CDR1 MNHEY, CDR2 SVGEGT. Written as DNA, the CDR3 is TGTGCCATCAGCATTTGGAGCACAGATACGCAGTATTTT. Amino acids: CAISIWSTDTQYF.

This rearrangement joins TRBV4-2 to TRBJ1-1; D unclear. CDR3 length: 14 amino acids. The germline V gene encodes CDR1 LGHNA and CDR2 YNFKEQ. V lost 0 bases, J lost 2 bases, and 7 bases lay in between. The DNA for the CDR3 is TGTGCCAGCAGCCAAGATCCGCTTAACACTGAAGCTTTCTTT. This codes for CASSQDPLNTEAFF.